Listed below are T cell receptor beta chains from one sample, sequenced in a study of shared clonotypes between healthy human individuals. TCRdb's copy holds only in-frame clones and misses some; the assay was immunoSEQ multiplex PCR. Of 550,000 to 700,000 clones listed, less than 80% are singletons. The source material was memory CD4+ T cells sorted from blood. The receptors come from a woman aged 25 to 45 in good health. CDR3s include the opening cysteine and the closing phenylalanine or tryptophan. The D gene is left open where the match is weak. Where a row states a size, it is once, few, many or the class of an expanded clone; other rows omit it.

>TRBV28|TRBJ2-1|-|TRBD2
CASSLRTSGGNEQFF
TGTGCCAGCAGTTTAAGGACTAGCGGGGGGAATGAGCAGTTCTTC
>TRBV9|TRBJ1-1|-|-
CASSGHRPGLGRAEAFF
TGTGCCAGCAGCGGACACAGACCGGGCCTAGGGAGGGCTGAAGCTTTCTTT
>TRBV7-2|TRBJ1-5|-|-
CASSLDGGSYQPQHF
TGTGCCAGCAGCTTAGATGGAGGCAGTTATCAGCCCCAGCATTTT
>TRBV19|TRBJ1-5|-|TRBD1
CASRAGGDRNQPQHF
TGTGCCAGTAGGGCGGGGGGGGACAGAAATCAGCCCCAGCATTTT
>TRBV5-1|TRBJ2-4|few|-
CASSLGQEGGRNIQYF
TGCGCCAGCAGCTTGGGGCAGGAGGGAGGTAGAAACATTCAGTACTTC
>TRBV7-9|TRBJ2-3|-|TRBD2
CASSRGRSTDTQYF
TGTGCCAGCAGCCGCGGGAGAAGCACAGATACGCAGTATTTT
>TRBV2|TRBJ2-5|-|TRBD2
CASSAGTSGREETQYF
TGTGCCAGCAGTGCCGGGACTAGCGGGAGAGAAGAGACCCAGTACTTC
>TRBV7-6|TRBJ2-6|once|-
CASTGVASGANVLTF
TGTGCCAGCACCGGGGTTGCCTCTGGGGCCAACGTCCTGACTTTC
>TRBV29-1|TRBJ2-1|-|-
CSGTDNEQFF
TGCAGCGGGACTGACAATGAGCAGTTCTTC
>TRBV28|TRBJ2-4|-|-
CASSYPGAKNIQYF
TGTGCCAGCAGTTATCCGGGAGCCAAAAACATTCAGTACTTC
>TRBV28|TRBJ1-3|-|-
CASSTGSFDSGNTIYF
TGTGCCAGCAGTACAGGCTCATTCGACTCTGGAAACACCATATATTTT
>TRBV19|TRBJ2-1|once|TRBD2
CASSTRSPTSGRTSDEQFF
TGTGCCAGTAGTACCAGATCCCCGACTAGCGGGAGGACATCGGATGAGCAGTTCTTC
>TRBV29-1|TRBJ1-4|-|TRBD1
CSVSRSGQSSLF
TGCAGCGTTTCGCGGTCGGGACAGTCCAGCCTTTTT
>TRBV27|TRBJ2-1|-|-
CASSLRRQYNEQFF
TGTGCCAGCAGTTTACGTCGACAGTACAATGAGCAGTTCTTC
>TRBV7-3|TRBJ2-2|few|-
CASSLTAATGELFF
TGTGCCAGCAGCTTGACAGCTGCCACCGGGGAGCTGTTTTTT
>TRBV6-1|TRBJ1-2|-|TRBD1
CAGESRGRGYGYTF
TGTGCCGGCGAATCCAGGGGGCGCGGCTATGGCTACACCTTC
>TRBV7-2|TRBJ1-4|-|-
CASRITGHANEKLFF
TGTGCCAGCAGGATAACAGGGCATGCTAATGAAAAACTGTTTTTT
>TRBV28|TRBJ1-2|-|TRBD1
CASSSPGTGVNYGYTF
TGTGCCAGCAGCTCCCCCGGGACAGGCGTTAACTATGGCTACACCTTC
>TRBV7-2|TRBJ2-3|-|TRBD1
CASSPGTGWADTQYF
TGTGCCAGCAGCCCAGGGACAGGGTGGGCAGATACGCAGTATTTT
>TRBV19|TRBJ2-7|-|TRBD2
CASSSLTSGPWVGRYEQYF
TGTGCCAGTAGTTCCTTGACTAGCGGGCCCTGGGTGGGGCGTTACGAGCAGTACTTC
>TRBV27|TRBJ1-1|-|-
CASSLKQQNTEAFF
TGTGCCAGCAGTTTAAAGCAGCAGAACACTGAAGCTTTCTTT
>TRBV7-6|TRBJ2-5|-|TRBD2
CASSSTSVYQETQYF
TGTGCCAGCAGCTCGACTAGCGTCTACCAAGAGACCCAGTACTTC
>TRBV27|TRBJ1-4|once|TRBD1
CASSSGTGGAGFNEKLFF
TGTGCCAGCAGTTCAGGGACAGGGGGCGCGGGGTTTAATGAAAAACTGTTTTTT